This T cell receptor (beta chain) was identified in a study of patients and donors after allogeneic stem cell transplantation. V lost 1 base to trimming and J lost 11 bases, with 17 bases between them. This CDR3 is built from 14 residues. Germline V lookup: CDR1 MNHEY, CDR2 SVGEGT. TCRdb redid the calling of the RT-PCR reads with MiXCR, one entry per CDR3 protein. The repertoire holds about 960,000 distinct CDR3 sequences, with approximately 18% as singletons. The material sequenced was blood, either unsorted or a sorted T cell fraction (not recorded which). This sequence originates from a human donor who was either an allogeneic HSCT recipient or a stem cell or donor lymphocyte infusion donor (not recorded which). It is not recorded whose cells these are; they may come from a transplant donor. The chain recombines TRBV6-2 or TRBV6-3 with TRBJ1-1, with D possibly being TRBD1 (5 bases). In nucleotides, the CDR3 is TGTGCCAGCAGTTACTTGGGACCCAAAAAGGAGGCTTTCTTT. Translation gives CASSYLGPKKEAFF.